This T cell receptor (beta chain) was recorded in a study of T cell responses to AZD1222 COVID-19 vaccine. The study, taken as a whole, reports: Sampled repertoires all dated from after the peak T cell response. Once two AZD1222 doses were given, Spike-specific TCR breadth and depth went up. Only 5 or 6 people who got AZD1222 tested seropositive at baseline. Donors in the cohort were predominantly white British and more often female, and clonal diversity was possibly underestimated.

On this clone itself: The antigen is undetermined.

J was trimmed by 8 bases and V by 5 bases; bases with no gene match: 11. Germline V CDR1 and CDR2: SGHTA, FQGNSA. The CDR3 loop spans 14 amino acids. Sequenced by immunoSEQ multiplex PCR; TCRdb stores in-frame clones only, minus some. The sample carries roughly 200,000 clones, around 90% recorded once. The clonotype originates from an adult in good health. V usage is TRBV7-2 and J usage is TRBJ1-1; 7 nucleotides line up with TRBD1. Material: peripheral blood, obtained on day 0 of AZD1222 vaccination. The CDR3 sequence: CASSTLGQAYEAFF. The CDR3 DNA sequence: TGTGCCAGCAGCACTCTTGGACAGGCATACGAAGCTTTCTTT.